The clone carrying this T cell receptor beta chain occurred many times. What it recognizes is unknown. This record comes from a study of T-cell reconstitution after alpha-beta-depleted transplantation in children. Findings and limits, study-wide: Newly generated T cells supplied most T-cell counts and diversity one year post-transplant.

Germline V gene sequence: CDR1 SGHTA, CDR2 FQGTGA. The length of the CDR3 is 17 residues. V lost 5 bases to trimming and J lost 2 bases, with 20 bases between them. Molecular barcoding with unique molecular identifiers was used for the TCRbeta library. From the PCR reads, TCRdb called clonotypes with MiXCR, one entry per CDR3 protein. This sample yields around 250,000 distinct CDR3 sequences, of which roughly 23% are seen a single time; approximately 2.5% belongs to the top ten. This chain connects TRBV7-3 to TRBJ2-3; weak D call: TRBD2 (6 bases). The sample consisted of PBMCs, taken before TCRalphabeta/CD19-depleted stem cell transplant. This receptor was obtained from a girl aged 2 to 9 with Fanconi anemia, due to receive a stem cell transplant. CDR3 sequence (DNA): TGTGCCAGCAGCCCACGACCTCCCGGGACTCACACAGATACGCAGTATTTT. Protein: CASSPRPPGTHTDTQYF.